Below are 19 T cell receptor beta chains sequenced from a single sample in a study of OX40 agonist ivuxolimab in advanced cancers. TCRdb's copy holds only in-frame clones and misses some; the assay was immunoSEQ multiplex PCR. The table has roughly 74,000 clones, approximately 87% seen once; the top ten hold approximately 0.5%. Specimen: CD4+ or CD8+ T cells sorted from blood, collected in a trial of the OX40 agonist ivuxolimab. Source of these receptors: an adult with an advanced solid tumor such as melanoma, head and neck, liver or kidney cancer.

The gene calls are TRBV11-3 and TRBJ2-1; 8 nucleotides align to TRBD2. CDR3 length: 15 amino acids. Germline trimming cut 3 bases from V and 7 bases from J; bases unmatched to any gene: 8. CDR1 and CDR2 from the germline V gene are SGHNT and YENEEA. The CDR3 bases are TGTGCCAGCAGCTTCATAGCGGGGTCCGGGAATGAGCAGTTCTTC. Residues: CASSFIAGSGNEQFF.

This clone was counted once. The CDR3 bases are TGTGCCAGCAGCCAAGAGAGCTTCGTGACGGGAAACACCATATATTTT. As protein: CASSQESFVTGNTIYF. This chain connects TRBV14 to TRBJ1-3; D not resolved. The ends were cut back, 0 bases at V and 4 bases at J, with 13 bases in the middle. There are 16 residues in the CDR3. Germline V CDR1 and CDR2: SGHDN, FVKESK.

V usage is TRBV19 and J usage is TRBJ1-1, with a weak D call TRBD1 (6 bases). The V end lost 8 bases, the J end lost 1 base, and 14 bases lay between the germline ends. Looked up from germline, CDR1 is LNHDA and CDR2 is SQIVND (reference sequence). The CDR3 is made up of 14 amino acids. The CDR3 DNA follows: TGTGCCAGTGAACCCAGGGGAAGGAACACTGAAGCTTTCTTT. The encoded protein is CASEPRGRNTEAFF. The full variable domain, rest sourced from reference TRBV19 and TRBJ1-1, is DGGITQSPKYLFRKEGQNVTLSCEQNLNHDAMYWYRQDPGQGLRLIYYSQIVNDFQKGDIAEGYSVSREKKESFPLTVTSAQKNPTAFYLCASEPRGRNTEAFFGQGTRLTVV.

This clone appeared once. CDR3 bases: TGTGCCAGCTCACCACAGACAGGGGGCTTTGGCACTGAAGCTTTCTTT. Translation: CASSPQTGGFGTEAFF. The genes are TRBV18 and TRBJ1-1; 10 nucleotides align to TRBD1. Germline CDR1 KGHSH, CDR2 LQKENI. After removal of 1 base from V and 4 bases from J, the junction contained 6 bases not matched to a gene. The CDR3 covers 16 residues.

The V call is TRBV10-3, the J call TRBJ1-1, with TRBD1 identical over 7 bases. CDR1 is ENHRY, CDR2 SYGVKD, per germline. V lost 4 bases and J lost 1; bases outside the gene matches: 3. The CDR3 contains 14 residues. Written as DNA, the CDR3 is TGTGCCATCAGTGCGGGGACAGAGAACACTGAAGCTTTCTTT. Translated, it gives CAISAGTENTEAFF.

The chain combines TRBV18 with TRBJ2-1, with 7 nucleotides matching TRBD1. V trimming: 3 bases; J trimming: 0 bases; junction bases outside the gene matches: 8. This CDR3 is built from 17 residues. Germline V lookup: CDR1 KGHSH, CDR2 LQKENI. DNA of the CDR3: TGTGCCAGCTCACCCGGACAGGAGAGAAGCTCCTACAATGAGCAGTTCTTC. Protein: CASSPGQERSSYNEQFF.

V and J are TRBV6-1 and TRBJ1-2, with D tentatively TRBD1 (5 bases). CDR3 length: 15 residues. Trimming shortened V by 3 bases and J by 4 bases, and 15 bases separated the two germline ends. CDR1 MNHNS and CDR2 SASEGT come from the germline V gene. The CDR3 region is CASSERGEGVYGYTF. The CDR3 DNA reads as TGTGCCAGCAGTGAGCGGGGCGAAGGGGTCTATGGCTACACCTTC.

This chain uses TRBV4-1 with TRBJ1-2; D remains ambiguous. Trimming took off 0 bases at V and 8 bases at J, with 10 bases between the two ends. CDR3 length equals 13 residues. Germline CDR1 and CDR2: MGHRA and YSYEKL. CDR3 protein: CASSQDGSWGYTF. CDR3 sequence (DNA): TGCGCCAGCAGCCAAGACGGATCGTGGGGCTACACCTTC.

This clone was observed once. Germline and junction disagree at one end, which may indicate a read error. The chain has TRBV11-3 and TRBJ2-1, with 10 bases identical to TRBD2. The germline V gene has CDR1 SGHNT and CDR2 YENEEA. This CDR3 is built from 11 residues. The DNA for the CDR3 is TGTGCCAGCAGTCATGTAGCGGGGGGACTCTTC. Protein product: CASSHVAGGLF.

The DNA for the CDR3 is TGTGCCAGAAGCTTAAATACAGCCAACACTGAAGCTTTCTTT. Translation gives CARSLNTANTEAFF. The chain has TRBV7-5 and TRBJ1-1; the table's D call, TRBD1, has no DNA check behind it. TRBV7-5 constitutes a pseudogene. CDR3 size: 14 residues.

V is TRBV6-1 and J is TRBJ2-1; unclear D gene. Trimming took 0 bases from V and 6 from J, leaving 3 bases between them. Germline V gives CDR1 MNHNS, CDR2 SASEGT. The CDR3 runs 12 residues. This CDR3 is CASSEAVNEQFF. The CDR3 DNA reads TGTGCCAGCAGTGAAGCCGTCAATGAGCAGTTCTTC.

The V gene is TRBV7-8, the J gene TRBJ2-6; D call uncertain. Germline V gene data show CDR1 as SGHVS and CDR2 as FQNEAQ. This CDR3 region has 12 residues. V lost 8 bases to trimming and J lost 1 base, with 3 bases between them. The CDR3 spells CASVSGANVLTF. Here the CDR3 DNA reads TGTGCCAGCGTTTCTGGGGCCAACGTCCTGACTTTC.

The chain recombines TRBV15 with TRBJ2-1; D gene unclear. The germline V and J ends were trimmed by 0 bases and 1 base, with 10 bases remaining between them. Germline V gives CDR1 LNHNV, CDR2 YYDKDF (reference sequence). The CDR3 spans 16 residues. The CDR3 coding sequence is TGTGCCACCAGCAGAGAGGATATTTGGTCCTACAATGAGCAGTTCTTC. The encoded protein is CATSREDIWSYNEQFF.

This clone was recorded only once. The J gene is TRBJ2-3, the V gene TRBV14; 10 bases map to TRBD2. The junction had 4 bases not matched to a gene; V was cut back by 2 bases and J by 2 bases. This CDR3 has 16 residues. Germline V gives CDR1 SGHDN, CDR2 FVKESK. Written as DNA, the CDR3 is TGTGCCAGCAGCCAAATACTAGCGGGAACCACAGATACGCAGTATTTT. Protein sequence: CASSQILAGTTDTQYF.

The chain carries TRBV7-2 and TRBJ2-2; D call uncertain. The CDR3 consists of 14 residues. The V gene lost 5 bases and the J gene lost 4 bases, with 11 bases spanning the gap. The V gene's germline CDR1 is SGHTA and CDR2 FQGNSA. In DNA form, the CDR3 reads TGTGCCAGCAGCGTTTCTAGATTCACCGGGGAGCTGTTTTTT. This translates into CASSVSRFTGELFF.

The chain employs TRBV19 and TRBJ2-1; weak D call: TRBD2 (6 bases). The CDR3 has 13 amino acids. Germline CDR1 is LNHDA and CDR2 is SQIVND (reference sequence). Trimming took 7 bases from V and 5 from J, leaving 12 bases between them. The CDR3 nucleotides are TGTGCCAGTACCCCTCGCGGGGACAATGAGCAGTTCTTC. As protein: CASTPRGDNEQFF.

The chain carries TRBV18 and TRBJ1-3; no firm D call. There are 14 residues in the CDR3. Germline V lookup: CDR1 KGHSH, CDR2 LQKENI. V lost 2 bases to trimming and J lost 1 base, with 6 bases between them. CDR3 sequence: CASSPRGSGNTIYF. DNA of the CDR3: TGTGCCAGCTCACCAAGAGGGTCTGGAAACACCATATATTTT.

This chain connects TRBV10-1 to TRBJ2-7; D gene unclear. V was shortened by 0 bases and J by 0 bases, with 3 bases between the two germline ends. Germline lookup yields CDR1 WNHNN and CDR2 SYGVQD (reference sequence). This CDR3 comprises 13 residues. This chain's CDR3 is CASSESASYEQYF. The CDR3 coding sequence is TGCGCCAGCAGTGAGTCGGCCTCCTACGAGCAGTACTTC.

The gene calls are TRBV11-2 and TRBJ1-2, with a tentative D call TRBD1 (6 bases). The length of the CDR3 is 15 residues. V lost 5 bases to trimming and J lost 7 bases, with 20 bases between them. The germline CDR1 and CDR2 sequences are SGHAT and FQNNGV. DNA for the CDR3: TGTGCCAGCAGCCCACTTAGGGGGTTTAGTCTTGGCTACACCTTC. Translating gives CASSPLRGFSLGYTF.